This T cell receptor beta chain was observed in a study of OX40 agonist ivuxolimab in advanced cancers. Across the whole study: Partial responses were observed in three patients, of whom one had hepatocellular carcinoma and two had cutaneous melanoma.

Generated by immunoSEQ multiplex PCR, the TCRdb table keeps only in-frame clones and is missing some. The sample has tens of thousands of clones, about 81% seen once. V was shortened by 9 bases and J by 7 bases, with 19 bases between the two germline ends. CDR3 length equals 14 residues. Germline loops: CDR1 SNHLY, CDR2 FYNNEI. The rearrangement joins TRBV2 to TRBJ1-5, with D tentatively TRBD1 (6 bases). This specimen consisted of CD4+ or CD8+ T cells sorted from blood, obtained in a trial of the OX40 agonist ivuxolimab. The sequence came from an adult with an advanced solid tumor such as melanoma, head and neck, liver or kidney cancer. The CDR3 here is CASSLGGSGQPQHF. DNA of the CDR3: TGTGCCAGTTCATTAGGGGGATCAGGACAGCCCCAGCATTTT.